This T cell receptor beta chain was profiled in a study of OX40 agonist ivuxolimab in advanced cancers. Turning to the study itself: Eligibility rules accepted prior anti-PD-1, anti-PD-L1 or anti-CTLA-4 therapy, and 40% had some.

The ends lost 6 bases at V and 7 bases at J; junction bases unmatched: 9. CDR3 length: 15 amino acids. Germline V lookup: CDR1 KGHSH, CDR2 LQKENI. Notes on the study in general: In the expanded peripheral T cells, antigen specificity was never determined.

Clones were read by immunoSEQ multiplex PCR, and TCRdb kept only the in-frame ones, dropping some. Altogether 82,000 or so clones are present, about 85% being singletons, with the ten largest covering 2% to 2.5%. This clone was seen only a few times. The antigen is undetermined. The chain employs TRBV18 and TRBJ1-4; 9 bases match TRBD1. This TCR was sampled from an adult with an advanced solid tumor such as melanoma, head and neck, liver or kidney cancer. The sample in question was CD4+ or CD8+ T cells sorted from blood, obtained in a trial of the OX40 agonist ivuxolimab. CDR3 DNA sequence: TGTGCCAGCTCGACAATTGAGACAGGGGGTGAAAAACTGTTTTTT. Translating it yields CASSTIETGGEKLFF.